The following is a TCR beta chain sequence with its context. Its cognate antigen is unknown. The record originates from a study of cytomegalovirus exposure and HLA in healthy donors. General observations from the study: Most TCR sequences were seen very rarely across donors, but some public TCRs occurred in many.

The primer mix had 60 Vbeta and 13 Jbeta primers. TCRdb's copy holds only in-frame clones and misses some; the assay was immunoSEQ multiplex PCR. This sample has roughly 180,000 clones, with 84% found just once. The source is a boy between 10 and 17 years old in good health and CMV-seronegative. Sequencing was carried out using PBMCs.

DNA for the CDR3: TGTGCCAGCAGCGTACTAGCGGAGCAATCCGAGCAGTTCTTC. Translated: CASSVLAEQSEQFF. The gene calls are TRBV9 and TRBJ2-1, with 7 bases that match TRBD2. This CDR3 spans 14 amino acids. CDR1 and CDR2 from the germline V gene are SGDLS and YYNGEE. Germline trimming cut 1 base from V and 10 bases from J; bases unmatched to any gene: 8.